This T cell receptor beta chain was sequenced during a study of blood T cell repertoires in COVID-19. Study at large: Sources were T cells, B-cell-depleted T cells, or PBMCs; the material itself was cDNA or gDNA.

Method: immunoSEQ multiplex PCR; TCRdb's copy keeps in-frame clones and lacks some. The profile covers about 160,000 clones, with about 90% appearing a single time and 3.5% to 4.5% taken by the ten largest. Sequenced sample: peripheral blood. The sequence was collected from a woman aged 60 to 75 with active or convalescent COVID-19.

The CDR3, as DNA: TGTGCCACCAGCAGGGGGGACTTCCCCACAGATACGCAGTATTTT. It specifies CATSRGDFPTDTQYF. The J gene is TRBJ2-3, the V gene TRBV15; perhaps TRBD2 as D (6 bases). Germline CDR1 LNHNV, CDR2 YYDKDF (reference sequence). The CDR3 is made up of 15 amino acids. Trimming left V 3 bases short and J 2 bases short, with 12 bases between.